The rows below give T cell receptor beta chains drawn from one sample of a study of cytomegalovirus exposure and HLA in healthy donors. Assay used: immunoSEQ multiplex PCR; TCRdb lists only in-frame clones, some missing. This repertoire shows 80,000 or so clones, nearly 80% found once; its top ten account for 4% to 4.5%. Specimen: PBMCs. These receptor sequences come from a man in his forties or fifties in good health and CMV-seronegative. CDR3s include the opening cysteine and the closing phenylalanine or tryptophan. The order of the fields is J gene, D gene, CDR3 length, clone size, V gene, CDR3 protein, CDR3 DNA. The D gene is left open where the match is weak. The size entry is marked missing in some rows and otherwise reads once, few, many or a size class.

>TRBJ2-3|-|16|-|TRBV6-1
CASSGRDRLSTDTQYF
TGTGCCAGCAGTGGCCGCGACAGGTTGAGCACAGATACGCAGTATTTT
>TRBJ2-1|TRBD2|15|few|TRBV27
CASSLGLAEYNEQFF
TGTGCCAGCAGTTTAGGACTAGCGGAATACAATGAGCAGTTCTTC
>TRBJ2-2|-|13|-|TRBV29-1
CSVEQRGSGELFF
TGCAGCGTGGAACAAAGGGGTTCCGGGGAGCTGTTTTTT
>TRBJ2-3|-|13|-|TRBV18
CASSPPVADTQYF
TGTGCCAGCTCACCACCAGTAGCAGATACGCAGTATTTT
>TRBJ2-7|-|15|-|TRBV5-8
CASSLLLVPTYEQYF
TGTGCCAGCAGCTTGTTGTTGGTTCCTACCTACGAGCAGTACTTC
>TRBJ2-1|-|13|-|TRBV19
CASSSTQINEQFF
TGTGCCAGTAGTAGTACTCAAATTAATGAGCAGTTCTTC
>TRBJ1-2|-|12|-|TRBV7-9
CASSPREGGYTF
TGTGCCAGCAGCCCCCGGGAGGGCGGCTACACCTTC
>TRBJ2-7|-|14|once|TRBV27
CASSFSGEYWKQYF
TGTGCCAGCAGTTTTAGCGGTGAATACTGGAAGCAGTACTTC
>TRBJ2-3|TRBD1|16|-|TRBV29-1
CSVEDYGAGGEYTQYF
TGCAGCGTTGAAGATTATGGGGCAGGGGGCGAATATACGCAGTATTTT
>TRBJ1-1|-|14|-|TRBV2
CASTDATASTEAFF
TGTGCCAGCACAGACGCGACGGCTAGCACTGAAGCTTTCTTT
>TRBJ2-1|-|13|-|TRBV2
CASSEWTDNEQFF
TGTGCCAGCAGTGAATGGACAGACAATGAGCAGTTCTTC
>TRBJ2-1|-|16|-|TRBV6-5
CASSYTTGSTYNEQFF
TGTGCCAGCAGCTACACCACGGGGAGTACCTACAATGAGCAGTTCTTC
>TRBJ1-2|TRBD1|15|-|TRBV2
CASSVFTGGSRGYTF
TGTGCCAGCAGTGTATTTACAGGGGGATCGCGTGGCTACACCTTC
>TRBJ2-2|-|15|-|TRBV7-2
CASSLVAASTGELFF
TGTGCCAGCAGCTTAGTTGCGGCTAGCACCGGGGAGCTGTTTTTT
>TRBJ1-1|-|12|-|TRBV6-6
CAGGDGFTEAFF
TGTGCCGGGGGGGACGGTTTCACTGAAGCTTTCTTT
>TRBJ2-7|TRBD2|15|once|TRBV11-2
CASSPTSGRKIEQYF
TGTGCCAGCAGCCCTACTAGCGGGAGGAAAATCGAGCAGTACTTC
>TRBJ2-5|-|13|-|TRBV6-5
CASSVGRGETQYF
TGTGCCAGCAGTGTCGGACGGGGGGAGACCCAGTACTTC
>TRBJ2-5|-|16|-|TRBV29-1
CSVEGGRGASPETQYF
TGCAGCGTTGAAGGTGGGAGGGGGGCATCCCCGGAGACCCAGTACTTC
>TRBJ2-7|TRBD2|17|-|TRBV2
CASSELASGRALNEQYF
TGTGCCAGCAGTGAATTGGCTAGCGGGAGGGCCTTGAACGAGCAGTACTTC
>TRBJ2-3|TRBD2|16|few|TRBV19
CASSIEGTSGSDTQYF
TGTGCCAGTAGTATTGAGGGGACTAGCGGTTCAGATACGCAGTATTTT
>TRBJ1-2|TRBD1|13|few|TRBV9
CASSADRGQGYTF
TGTGCCAGCAGCGCCGACAGGGGGCAAGGCTACACCTTC
>TRBJ1-2|TRBD1|16|-|TRBV28
CASTLMTGGPGSGYTF
TGTGCCAGCACCCTCATGACAGGGGGCCCTGGTAGTGGCTACACCTTC
>TRBJ1-2|TRBD1|13|-|TRBV6-1
CASSAQGAVGYTF
TGTGCCAGCAGTGCACAGGGGGCGGTTGGCTACACCTTC
>TRBJ2-4|TRBD1|18|-|TRBV7-9
CASSTPRGRPYAKNIQYF
TGTGCCAGCAGCACACCCAGGGGGCGGCCCTATGCCAAAAACATTCAGTACTTC
>TRBJ1-3|-|13|-|TRBV6-1
CASLDSSGNTIYF
TGTGCCAGCTTAGACAGCTCTGGAAACACCATATATTTT
>TRBJ2-7|-|12|-|TRBV29-1
CSVRTGPYEQYF
TGCAGCGTTAGAACAGGCCCCTACGAGCAGTACTTC
>TRBJ1-2|-|19|-|TRBV28
CASSRVISDSHPGDYGYTF
TGTGCCAGCAGTCGCGTCATTTCGGACAGCCACCCCGGGGACTATGGCTACACCTTC
>TRBJ2-2|TRBD2|14|once|TRBV6-6
CASLGGGSGGELFF
TGTGCCAGCCTGGGGGGAGGGAGTGGCGGGGAGCTGTTTTTT